The clone carrying this T cell receptor beta chain was counted only a few times. The CDR3 is 15 amino acids. CDR1 is MRHNA and CDR2 is SNTAGT in the germline V gene. V dropped 5 bases and J dropped 5 bases, with 16 bases sitting between them. Cohorts were based on clinical histories the participants reported. As processed by the authors: Estimation of nucleated cell counts relied on the amplification of reference gene primers. The repertoire was sequenced with immunoSEQ multiplex PCR; TCRdb's copy has only in-frame clones and lacks some. From that table come the V and J calls and clone size; the DNA was used to work out D and trimming. The data show roughly 240,000 clones, around 86% seen once. This sample was included in a study of blood T cell repertoires in COVID-19.

The chain recombines TRBV6-4 with TRBJ2-1; D remains ambiguous. The sequence came from a woman in her fifties or sixties who had recovered from COVID-19. Sequences were obtained from PBMCs or T cells enriched from blood (not recorded which). The CDR3 sequence: CASSQSILTNNEQFF. The DNA of the CDR3 is TGTGCCAGCAGTCAGAGTATCCTCACTAACAATGAGCAGTTCTTC.